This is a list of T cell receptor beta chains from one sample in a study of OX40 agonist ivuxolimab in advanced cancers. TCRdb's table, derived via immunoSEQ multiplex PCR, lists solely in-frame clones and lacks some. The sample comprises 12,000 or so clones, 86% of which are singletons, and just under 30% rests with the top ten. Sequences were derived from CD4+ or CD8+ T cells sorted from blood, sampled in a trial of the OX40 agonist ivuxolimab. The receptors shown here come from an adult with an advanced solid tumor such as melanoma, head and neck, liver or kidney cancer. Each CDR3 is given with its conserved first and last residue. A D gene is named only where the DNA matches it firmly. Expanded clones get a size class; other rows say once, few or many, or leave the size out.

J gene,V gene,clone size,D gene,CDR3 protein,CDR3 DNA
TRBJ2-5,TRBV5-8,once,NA,CASSLGRIKETQYF,TGTGCCAGCAGCTTGGGCCGGATTAAAGAGACCCAGTACTTC
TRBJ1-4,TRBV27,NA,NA,CASSLAGYGEKLFF,TGTGCCAGCAGTCTCGCAGGGTACGGTGAAAAACTGTTTTTT
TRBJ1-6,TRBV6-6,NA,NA,CASSYSPGVDSPLHF,TGTGCCAGCAGTTACTCCCCCGGGGTGGATTCACCCCTCCACTTT
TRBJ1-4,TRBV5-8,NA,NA,CASSLSRSLGNEKLFF,TGTGCCAGCAGCTTGTCGCGGAGCCTCGGCAATGAAAAACTGTTTTTT
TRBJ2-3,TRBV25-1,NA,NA,CASSELGRGDTQYF,TGTGCCAGCAGTGAATTGGGGCGCGGGGATACGCAGTATTTT
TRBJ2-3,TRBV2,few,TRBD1,CASRRDRSPTDTQYF,TGTGCCAGCAGAAGGGACAGATCCCCCACAGATACGCAGTATTTT
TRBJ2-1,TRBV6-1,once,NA,CASSESWSSPYNEQFF,TGTGCCAGCAGTGAGAGTTGGTCCTCCCCCTACAATGAGCAGTTCTTC
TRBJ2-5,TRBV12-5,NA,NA,CASGLGSETQYF,TGTGCTAGTGGTCTCGGATCGGAGACCCAGTACTTC
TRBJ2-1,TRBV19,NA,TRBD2,CASSIDLLLAASYNEQFF,TGTGCCAGTAGTATAGACCTCCTACTAGCGGCGTCCTACAATGAGCAGTTCTTC
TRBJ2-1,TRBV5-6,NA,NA,CASSSWDNEQFF,TGTGCCAGCAGCTCATGGGACAATGAGCAGTTCTTC
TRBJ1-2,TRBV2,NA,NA,CASNLGTGYTF,TGTGCCAGCAATCTGGGGACGGGCTACACCTTC
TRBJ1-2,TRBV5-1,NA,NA,CASSPDPQGVYGYTF,TGCGCCAGCAGCCCAGACCCCCAGGGCGTCTATGGCTACACCTTC
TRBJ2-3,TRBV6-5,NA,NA,CASSYRLSGTDTQYF,TGTGCCAGCAGTTACCGCCTCTCGGGCACAGATACGCAGTATTTT
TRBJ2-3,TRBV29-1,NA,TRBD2,CSVGGGDTQYF,TGCAGCGTTGGGGGGGGAGATACGCAGTATTTT
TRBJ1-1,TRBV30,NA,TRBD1,CAWDRGNTEAFF,TGTGCCTGGGACAGGGGGAACACTGAAGCTTTCTTT
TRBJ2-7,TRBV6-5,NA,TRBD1,CASSYEGAFYEQYF,TGTGCCAGCAGTTACGAGGGGGCTTTTTACGAGCAGTACTTC
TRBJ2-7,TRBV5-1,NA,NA,CASSTSGNEQYF,TGCGCCAGCAGCACGAGTGGGAACGAGCAGTACTTC
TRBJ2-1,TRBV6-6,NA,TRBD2,CASSSTRTSGVEQFF,TGTGCCAGCAGTTCCACCCGGACTAGCGGGGTTGAGCAGTTCTTC
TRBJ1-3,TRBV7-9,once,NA,CASSFSDFSGNTIYF,TGTGCCAGCAGCTTTTCAGACTTCTCTGGAAACACCATATATTTT
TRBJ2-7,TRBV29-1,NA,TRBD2,CSVERPSGREQYF,TGCAGCGTTGAGCGCCCTTCCGGGAGGGAGCAGTACTTC
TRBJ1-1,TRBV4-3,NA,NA,CASSQDTLGVAEAFF,TGCGCCAGCAGCCAAGATACGTTAGGGGTAGCTGAAGCTTTCTTT
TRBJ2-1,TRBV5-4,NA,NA,CASSLYSRDEQFF,TGTGCCAGCAGCTTATACAGCAGGGATGAGCAGTTCTTC
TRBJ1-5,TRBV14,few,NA,CATFDGDLRNQPQHF,TGTGCCACCTTTGACGGCGATTTACGCAATCAGCCCCAGCATTTT
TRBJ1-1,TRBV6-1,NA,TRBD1,CASSQRQGPEAFF,TGTGCCAGCAGCCAAAGACAGGGACCTGAAGCTTTCTTT
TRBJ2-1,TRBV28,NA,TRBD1,CASSTPTRDSSYNEQFF,TGTGCCAGCAGTACCCCTACCCGGGACAGCTCCTACAATGAGCAGTTCTTC